This TCR beta chain is from a study of cytomegalovirus exposure and HLA in healthy donors. Study-level results: Productive status was seen about 87% or about 30% of the time for most TCR beta V segments in an earlier analysis. With later analysis, a missense DCLRE1C variant became linked to TCR beta V- and J-gene trimming. Several of the most significant clusters appeared linked to common viral pathogens, based on a later analysis. There was a cluster of highly shared sequence variants that was likely a sequencing artifact.

The CDR3 runs 15 residues. Trimming stripped 3 bases from V and 6 bases from J, with 15 bases between. CDR1 is SGHTA, CDR2 FQGTGA, per germline. Amplification used 60 Vbeta primers and 13 Jbeta primers. Profiling relied on immunoSEQ multiplex PCR, and the TCRdb table lists in-frame clones only, not all of them. The sample holds approximately 300,000 clones, over 70% seen once. On this clone itself: Antigen specificity is unknown.

The V call is TRBV7-3, the J call TRBJ2-1, with D possibly matching TRBD1 (6 bases). Sample: PBMCs. This receptor was obtained from a girl aged 2 to 10 in good health and CMV-seronegative. This chain's CDR3 is CASSFQSGTLNEQFF. In DNA, the CDR3 is TGTGCCAGCAGCTTCCAATCCGGGACACTCAATGAGCAGTTCTTC.